This entry features one T cell receptor beta chain sequence. The antigen is unknown. The ends were cut back, 1 base at V and 5 bases at J, with 14 bases in the middle. The CDR3 covers 15 residues. Germline CDR1 SGHRS, CDR2 YFSETQ. The PCR used 60 Vbeta and 13 Jbeta primers. Profiled with immunoSEQ multiplex PCR; TCRdb holds only in-frame clones, not every one. The sample has around 300,000 clones; around two thirds are singletons. The sample originates from a study of cytomegalovirus exposure and HLA in healthy donors. Overall study findings and caveats: Reports indicate that TCR beta sequences accurately predicted the HLA-A and HLA-B alleles of most subjects. Several of the most significant clusters were apparently associated with common viral pathogens in a later analysis. Most of the TCR beta V segments (in an earlier analysis) were productive either about 87% or about 30% of the time.

The sequenced material came from PBMCs. This chain joins TRBV5-1 and TRBJ2-3; tentative D call: TRBD2 (6 bases). The source is a female donor in good health and CMV-seronegative. The CDR3, as DNA: TGCGCCAGCAGCTTGTGGGGCAGGGAGGAAGATACGCAGTATTTT. Translated, it gives CASSLWGREEDTQYF.